A selection of T cell receptor beta chains follows, all from one sample in a study of blood T cell repertoires in COVID-19. The assay was immunoSEQ multiplex PCR, and TCRdb's table has in-frame clones only and misses some. Of approximately 120,000 clones listed, 69% are singletons. Sample: peripheral blood. The receptor set was obtained from a woman in her sixties or seventies with acute or convalescent COVID-19. The CDR3 runs from the conserved cysteine through the conserved F or W. The D gene is left open where the match is weak. Some rows have no size entry. The others give once, few or many, or a class for an expanded clone.

abundance	v_gene	j_gene	d_gene	CDR3aa	CDR3nt
NA	TRBV7-6	TRBJ1-4	NA	CASSLDQGPNEKLFF	TGTGCCAGCAGCTTGGATCAGGGGCCTAATGAAAAACTGTTTTTT
NA	TRBV11-2	TRBJ1-2	NA	CASSLSRTSGGGYTF	TGTGCCAGCAGCTTAAGTCGGACCTCCGGGGGAGGCTACACCTTC
NA	TRBV5-4	TRBJ1-1	TRBD1	CASSPPGQMNTEAFF	TGTGCCAGCAGTCCACCGGGACAGATGAACACTGAAGCTTTCTTT
NA	TRBV28	TRBJ2-5	TRBD1	CASHNNRGWETQYF	TGTGCCAGCCACAATAACAGGGGTTGGGAGACCCAGTACTTC
NA	TRBV3-1/TRBV3-2	TRBJ1-2	TRBD1	CASSPTRTGGYTF	TGTGCCAGCAGCCCGACCCGGACAGGCGGCTACACCTTC
NA	TRBV9	TRBJ2-1	NA	CASSNRDTSYNEQFF	TGTGCCAGCAGCAACCGGGACACGTCCTACAATGAGCAGTTCTTC
once	TRBV28	TRBJ1-2	TRBD1	CASSLYPGTGPLGYTF	TGTGCCAGCAGTTTATACCCAGGGACAGGCCCTTTGGGCTACACCTTC
few	TRBV11-2	TRBJ2-2	TRBD2	CASSRTSGGAVGELFF	TGTGCCAGCAGCCGCACTAGCGGGGGGGCCGTTGGGGAGCTGTTTTTT
once	TRBV18	TRBJ2-1	NA	CASFLGGGHNEQFF	TGTGCCAGCTTCCTAGGCGGGGGCCACAATGAGCAGTTCTTC
NA	TRBV28	TRBJ1-2	NA	CASMAGDPSSGYTF	TGTGCCAGCATGGCAGGGGACCCGTCCTCTGGCTACACCTTC
once	TRBV6-5	TRBJ1-6	NA	CASSTPGISPLHF	TGTGCCAGCAGTACGCCAGGGATTTCACCCCTCCACTTT
NA	TRBV5-1	TRBJ2-1	TRBD2	CASSSGGTSANNEQFF	TGCGCCAGCAGCTCCGGGGGAACTAGCGCAAACAATGAGCAGTTCTTC
NA	TRBV15	TRBJ1-2	NA	CATSRDSYGYTF	TGTGCCACCAGCAGGGACAGCTATGGCTACACCTTC
NA	TRBV10-3	TRBJ1-4	NA	CAISAAGRTNEKLFF	TGTGCCATCAGTGCAGCGGGAAGAACTAATGAAAAACTGTTTTTT
NA	TRBV10-3	TRBJ2-2	TRBD2	CAITRTSSGGELFF	TGTGCCATCACCAGGACTAGCAGCGGTGGGGAGCTGTTTTTT
NA	TRBV5-4	TRBJ2-3	TRBD2	CASSQAGTSGRTDTQYF	TGTGCCAGCAGCCAAGCCGGGACTAGCGGACGCACAGATACGCAGTATTTT
NA	TRBV28	TRBJ1-1	NA	CASSSQGTEAFF	TGTGCCAGCAGTTCCCAGGGAACTGAAGCTTTCTTT
NA	TRBV7-8	TRBJ2-5	NA	CASHLNSPETQYF	TGTGCCAGCCACCTTAATAGCCCGGAGACCCAGTACTTC
NA	TRBV7-6	TRBJ2-5	TRBD1	CASSLGQGMETQYF	TGTGCCAGCAGCTTAGGACAGGGTATGGAGACCCAGTACTTC
NA	TRBV28	TRBJ1-2	NA	CASSLHPRFYGYTF	TGTGCCAGCAGCCTACACCCGAGGTTCTATGGCTACACCTTC
NA	TRBV30	TRBJ1-2	NA	CACRYGGGYTF	TGTGCCTGTCGATATGGAGGTGGCTACACCTTC
NA	TRBV6-1	TRBJ2-2	TRBD2	CASSEEASGRMNTGELFF	TGTGCCAGCAGTGAAGAGGCTAGCGGGAGGATGAACACCGGGGAGCTGTTTTTT
NA	TRBV3-1/TRBV3-2	TRBJ2-3	NA	CASSQASRVTDTQYF	TGTGCCAGCAGCCAAGCTAGTCGGGTCACAGATACGCAGTATTTT
NA	TRBV20-1	TRBJ1-5	TRBD1	CSASTGEEDQPQHF	TGCAGTGCTAGTACAGGGGAGGAGGATCAGCCCCAGCATTTT
few	TRBV9	TRBJ2-2	NA	CASSLTTGNTGELFF	TGTGCCAGCAGCCTTACAACAGGGAACACCGGGGAGCTGTTTTTT
NA	TRBV28	TRBJ1-2	TRBD1	CASSPTGTGRPDYGYTF	TGTGCCAGCAGTCCTACCGGGACAGGTCGGCCGGACTATGGCTACACCTTC
NA	TRBV19	TRBJ1-1	NA	CASTGNEAFF	TGTGCCAGTACAGGTAATGAAGCTTTCTTT
NA	TRBV29-1	TRBJ2-3	NA	CSVVRSSTDTQYF	TGCAGCGTTGTTAGGAGTAGCACAGATACGCAGTATTTT
NA	TRBV5-1	TRBJ2-2	TRBD1	CASSPREDRGTGELFF	TGCGCCAGCAGCCCCAGGGAGGACAGGGGAACCGGGGAGCTGTTTTTT
NA	TRBV10-1	TRBJ2-5	NA	CASSESGGQETQYF	TGCGCCAGCAGTGAGTCGGGGGGTCAAGAGACCCAGTACTTC
NA	TRBV21-1	TRBJ1-5	NA	CASSKEVGQGSEQPQHF	NA
once	TRBV11-2	TRBJ2-1	NA	CASSLGLNNEQFF	TGTGCCAGCAGCTTAGGGCTCAACAATGAGCAGTTCTTC
few	TRBV10-1	TRBJ2-3	NA	CASSVRSDTDTQYF	TGCGCCAGCAGTGTGCGGTCCGACACAGATACGCAGTATTTT
NA	TRBV5-1	TRBJ1-4	NA	CASSAGRSRVEKLFF	TGCGCCAGCAGCGCGGGACGAAGTCGGGTTGAAAAACTGTTTTTT
NA	TRBV10-2	TRBJ2-2	TRBD1	CARGQGAPGTGELFF	TGCGCCAGAGGACAGGGGGCGCCGGGCACCGGGGAGCTGTTTTTT